Below, 23 T cell receptor beta chains from the same sample are listed, as sequenced in a study of shared T cell receptors in the human thymus. The data were produced by immunoSEQ multiplex PCR, yet TCRdb's version contains in-frame clones alone and is incomplete. This table has 500,000 to 750,000 clones, approximately 88% appearing once. Another study also made use of these data, one on human thymus T cells.

Sequencing was carried out using thymocytes. The receptor source for this set is a boy in the first two years of life with a congenital heart defect.

V gene TRBV30 combines with J gene TRBJ1-2; TRBD1 matches at 9 bases. Germline CDR1 GTSNPN, CDR2 SVGIG (reference sequence). CDR3 size: 16 residues. The J segment lost 3 bases and the V segment lost 2 bases, leaving 10 bases of the junction unmatched. The CDR3 DNA follows: TGTGCCTGGAGTTCGGGGGGACAGGGAAGGGACTATGGCTACACCTTC. Residues: CAWSSGGQGRDYGYTF.

The chain carries TRBV28 and TRBJ2-1; 10 positions agree with TRBD2. V lost 0 bases, J lost 2 bases, and 10 bases stayed unmatched. Germline lookup yields CDR1 MDHEN and CDR2 SYDVKM. There are 19 residues in the CDR3. In DNA form, the CDR3 reads TGTGCCAGCAGTTTATGCATAGGGCTAGCGGGAGCCCCCTACAATGAGCAGTTCTTC. It is translated as CASSLCIGLAGAPYNEQFF.

The V gene is TRBV6-4, the J gene TRBJ2-3; 9 nucleotides agree with TRBD2. J gave up 0 bases and V 0 bases, and 1 base lay outside the gene matches. Germline values: CDR1 MRHNA, CDR2 SNTAGT. CDR3 size: 16 residues. CDR3 DNA: TGTGCCAGCAGTGACTCAGGACTAGCGAGCACAGATACGCAGTATTTT. Amino acids: CASSDSGLASTDTQYF.

The V gene is TRBV12-5, the J gene TRBJ2-3; tentatively, D is TRBD2 (5 bases). CDR1 is LGHNT and CDR2 is FRNRAP in the germline V gene. The CDR3 length is 18 residues. V was shortened by 5 bases and J by 2 bases, with 23 bases between the two germline ends. The CDR3 DNA reads TGTGCTAGTGGTACCACCCGCCTGACGGGAAACAACACAGATACGCAGTATTTT. Translation gives CASGTTRLTGNNTDTQYF.

V and J are TRBV4-1 and TRBJ1-2; 8 nucleotides match TRBD1. The CDR3 is made up of 14 amino acids. V trimming: 1 base; J trimming: 6 bases; junction bases outside the gene matches: 4. In germline, CDR1 is MGHRA, CDR2 YSYEKL. This CDR3 is CASSQAGQGDGYTF. CDR3 DNA: TGCGCCAGCAGCCAAGCCGGACAGGGAGATGGCTACACCTTC.

The gene calls are TRBV7-2 and TRBJ1-3, with D possibly TRBD1 on 5 matching bases. Germline lookup yields CDR1 SGHTA and CDR2 FQGNSA. The CDR3 has 18 amino acids. V lost 2 bases, J lost 1 base, and 18 bases lay in between. CDR3 coding DNA: TGTGCCAGCAGCTTATCGGTTGGTCCAGGGCCTTCTGGAAACACCATATATTTT. Protein: CASSLSVGPGPSGNTIYF.

This chain links TRBV15 with TRBJ2-1; 8 bases fit TRBD1. Germline CDR1 reads LNHNV; CDR2 reads YYDKDF (reference sequence). The CDR3 consists of 16 residues. V lost 0 bases, J lost 9 bases, and 10 bases stayed unmatched. The CDR3 coding sequence is TGTGCCACCAGCAGAGATCCTTGGACAGGGAATAGTGAGCAGTTCTTC. It is translated as CATSRDPWTGNSEQFF.

In the case of this clone: At one end, the junction sequence differs from germline, possibly due to a read error. The J gene is TRBJ2-5, the V gene TRBV7-9, with D unclear. The CDR3 covers 14 residues. The germline V gene has CDR1 SEHNR and CDR2 FQNEAQ (reference sequence). The CDR3 is CASSIAPPRETQYF. The CDR3 coding sequence is TGTGCCAGCAGCATAGCACCCCCCCGGGAGACCCAGTACTTC.

The chain uses TRBV30 and TRBJ2-2; 10 bases align to TRBD2. V lost 8 bases, J lost 4 bases, and 13 bases stayed unmatched. Per germline, CDR1 GTSNPN and CDR2 SVGIG (reference sequence). CDR3 length equals 16 residues. CDR3 region: CAGAFLAGVVTGELFF. CDR3 DNA: TGTGCCGGAGCCTTCCTAGCGGGAGTAGTCACCGGGGAGCTGTTTTTT.

The chain carries TRBV4-2 and TRBJ1-2, with a possible D match to TRBD1 (6 bases). The CDR3 is made up of 13 amino acids. From germline, CDR1 is LGHNA and CDR2 YNFKEQ. The ends were cut back, 5 bases at V and 4 bases at J, with 11 bases in the middle. The CDR3 reads CASSSTGTYGYTF. In DNA form, the CDR3 reads TGTGCCAGCAGCTCGACAGGAACCTATGGCTACACCTTC.

The rearrangement uses TRBV5-8 and TRBJ1-5; possible D gene TRBD1, 6 bases. CDR1 SGHTS and CDR2 YDEGEE come from the germline V gene. V was clipped by 3 bases and J by 2 bases, with 9 bases between them. The CDR3 sequence is 14 residues long. CDR3 sequence: CASSSRGGNQPQHF. DNA of the CDR3: TGTGCCAGCAGCTCCAGGGGTGGCAATCAGCCCCAGCATTTT.

V and J are TRBV5-4 and TRBJ2-1, with D uncertain. CDR1 is SGHNT, CDR2 YYREEE, per germline (reference sequence). The length of the CDR3 is 17 residues. Trimming took off 4 bases at V and 3 bases at J, with 20 bases between the two ends. As DNA, the CDR3 is TGTGCCAGCAGCGAATTCGGCAGACCTAGTGGCTACAATGAGCAGTTCTTC. This gives the protein CASSEFGRPSGYNEQFF.

The CDR3 is CASSPTGSSYEQYF. CDR3 coding DNA: TGTGCCAGCAGCCCGACAGGGAGCTCCTACGAGCAGTACTTC. The chain carries TRBV7-9 and TRBJ2-7; TRBD1 agrees at 7 bases. CDR3 length: 14 amino acids. V dropped 5 bases and J dropped 0; count of bases not matched to a gene: 4. Germline assignment: CDR1 SEHNR and CDR2 FQNEAQ (reference sequence).

The chain joins TRBV4-2 to TRBJ1-5; D gene uncertain. Germline CDR1 LGHNA, CDR2 YNFKEQ. V was pared by 4 bases and J by 0 bases, with 13 bases between. This CDR3 has 16 amino acids. This CDR3 is CASSPRRHYSNQPQHF. CDR3 nucleotides: TGTGCCAGCAGCCCTAGACGGCATTATAGCAATCAGCCCCAGCATTTT.

The chain carries TRBV4-2 and TRBJ2-5, with a tentative D call TRBD1 (8 bases). Per germline, CDR1 LGHNA and CDR2 YNFKEQ. This CDR3 contains 13 residues. V lost 7 bases to trimming and J lost 3 bases, with 12 bases between them. CDR3 region: CASTTGGEETQYF. The CDR3 nucleotides are TGTGCCAGCACCACAGGGGGGGAAGAGACCCAGTACTTC.

V gene TRBV27 combines with J gene TRBJ2-7; 14 bases are shared with TRBD2. The germline V gene encodes CDR1 MNHEY and CDR2 SMNVEV (reference sequence). This CDR3 is built from 18 residues. V dropped 5 bases and J dropped 0; count of bases not matched to a gene: 9. The CDR3 protein is CASSRRTSGRFGSYEQYF. CDR3 in DNA: TGTGCCAGCAGTAGGAGGACTAGCGGGAGGTTTGGCTCCTACGAGCAGTACTTC.

The rearrangement links TRBV5-6 to TRBJ2-7, with TRBD1 matching over 7 bases. The CDR3 is 15 amino acids. V dropped 1 base and J dropped 2; count of bases not matched to a gene: 6. Germline CDR1 SGHDT, CDR2 YYEEEE. CDR3 nucleotide sequence: TGTGCCAGCAGCTTGTGGGGGACAGCCGCCTACGAGCAGTACTTC. It codes for CASSLWGTAAYEQYF.

This clone showed up just once. The V gene is TRBV30, the J gene TRBJ2-7; D gene ambiguous. The CDR3 is made up of 13 amino acids. Trimming stripped 4 bases from V and 6 bases from J, with 16 bases between. CDR1 is GTSNPN and CDR2 is SVGIG in the germline V gene (reference sequence). The CDR3 DNA reads TGTGCCTGGACCGCGGCCTATTCTGGCGAGCAGTACTTC. Translation gives CAWTAAYSGEQYF.

This chain connects TRBV11-3 to TRBJ1-2; 7 positions match TRBD1. The germline gives CDR1 SGHNT, CDR2 YENEEA. The ends lost 5 bases at V and 4 bases at J; junction bases unmatched: 10. CDR3 length: 15 residues. The CDR3 loop reads CASSVTSGQLYGYTF. DNA of the CDR3: TGTGCCAGCAGCGTAACCTCGGGACAGCTCTATGGCTACACCTTC.

This chain uses TRBV7-9 with TRBJ2-7; 14 nucleotides align to TRBD2. The trim removed 5 bases at V and 2 bases at J, leaving 11 bases unmatched. CDR1 and CDR2 (germline): SEHNR, FQNEAQ (reference sequence). The length of the CDR3 is 18 residues. The CDR3 reads CASSATSGRGLNAYEQYF. CDR3 bases: TGTGCCAGCAGCGCGACTAGCGGGAGGGGTTTAAACGCCTACGAGCAGTACTTC.

V is TRBV7-9 and J is TRBJ2-1; 7 nucleotides line up with TRBD2. The J segment lost 0 bases and the V segment lost 0 bases, leaving 8 bases of the junction unmatched. From germline, CDR1 is SEHNR and CDR2 FQNEAQ (reference sequence). This CDR3 is built from 18 residues. The CDR3 loop is CASSLAAGARASYNEQFF. CDR3 in DNA: TGTGCCAGCAGCTTAGCGGCGGGAGCCCGCGCCTCCTACAATGAGCAGTTCTTC.

The CDR3 protein is CSVGIDREYSYEQYF. The CDR3 DNA sequence: TGCAGCGTTGGTATTGACAGGGAATACTCCTACGAGCAGTACTTC. The chain links TRBV29-1 to TRBJ2-7, with 7 bases fitting TRBD1. V was pared by 4 bases and J by 0 bases, with 9 bases of the junction left unmatched. The V gene's germline CDR1 is SQVTM and CDR2 ANQGSEA. This CDR3 is built from 15 residues.

This sequence joins TRBV5-6 and TRBJ2-7, with D unresolved. Germline CDR1 reads SGHDT; CDR2 reads YYEEEE. The CDR3 consists of 14 residues. With 4 bases removed from V and 3 bases from J, the gap between germline ends came to 14 bases. CDR3 sequence: CASSPSPASYEQYF. The CDR3 coding sequence is TGTGCCAGCAGCCCGAGTCCAGCTAGCTACGAGCAGTACTTC.